This TCR beta chain stems from a study of control samples from healthy donors and cancer patients. The assay was immunoSEQ multiplex PCR, and TCRdb's table has in-frame clones only and misses some. The repertoire holds 150,000 to 200,000 clones, with over 90% as singletons. CDR1 and CDR2 from the germline V gene are LNHNV and YYDKDF (reference sequence). This CDR3 has 13 amino acids. V was clipped by 9 bases and J by 5 bases; unmatched bases: 10. The sequence derives from a woman aged 25 to 39 in good health. Material: blood. This chain joins TRBV15 and TRBJ2-7; 7 positions agree with TRBD2. CDR3 nucleotides: TGTGCCACGGCCGGGCGGGAGATCAACGAGCAGTACTTC. Translated: CATAGREINEQYF.